This entry concerns a single T cell receptor beta chain. V lost 1 base and J lost 5, with 17 bases in between. Germline V gives CDR1 MGHRA, CDR2 YSYEKL. The CDR3 length is 16 residues. PCR used 60 Vbeta primers and 13 Jbeta primers. Only in-frame clones appear in the TCRdb table, and some are missing; sequencing was by immunoSEQ multiplex PCR. The table for this sample gives 50,000 to 70,000 clones. This record belongs to a study of cytomegalovirus exposure and HLA in healthy donors. V and J are TRBV4-1 and TRBJ1-1; TRBD1 is a possible D gene (6 bases). The receptor's source is a woman aged 18-29 years in good health and CMV-seronegative. Sequenced material: PBMCs. The CDR3 sequence: CASSQVGGTSNTEAFF. The CDR3 DNA reads TGCGCCAGCAGCCAAGTTGGTGGGACATCAAATACTGAAGCTTTCTTT.